These 23 T cell receptor beta chains came from one sample sequenced in a study of blood T cell repertoires in COVID-19. The repertoire was sequenced with immunoSEQ multiplex PCR; TCRdb's copy has only in-frame clones and lacks some. Among fewer than 200,000 clones listed, roughly 79% were seen once. The source material was peripheral blood. The receptors come from a woman aged 80 or older with COVID-19, enrolled during active disease.

The V gene is TRBV10-2, the J gene TRBJ1-1, with 10 nucleotides matching TRBD1. Germline trimming cut 6 bases from V and 6 bases from J; bases unmatched to any gene: 10. This CDR3 contains 15 residues. Germline V gene lookup returns CDR1 WSHSY and CDR2 SAAADI. The CDR3 is CASRTGQGKLAEAFF. In DNA form, the CDR3 reads TGCGCCAGCAGGACGGGACAGGGGAAGTTGGCTGAAGCTTTCTTT.

This chain joins TRBV6-5 and TRBJ1-2; 10 bases align to TRBD1. The CDR3 is 13 amino acids. Germline CDR1 is MNHEY and CDR2 is SVGAGI. V shed 9 bases and J 4 bases; nucleotides not matched to a gene: 5. DNA of the CDR3: TGTGCCAGTTCGGACAGGGGGATCTATGGCTACACCTTC. Protein product: CASSDRGIYGYTF.

V gene TRBV6-5 combines with J gene TRBJ1-2; possibly TRBD1 for D (5 bases). Trimming left V 5 bases short and J 6 bases short, with 19 bases between. CDR1 and CDR2 (germline): MNHEY, SVGAGI. This CDR3 spans 15 amino acids. CDR3: CASSTFIGVANGYTF. CDR3 DNA sequence: TGTGCCAGCAGTACCTTCATAGGGGTGGCGAATGGCTACACCTTC.

Details on this clone: Sequence at one end of the junction differs from germline and may be a read error. J is TRBJ2-1 and V is TRBV5-4, with 10 bases matching TRBD1. The CDR3 sequence is 15 residues long. The germline V gene encodes CDR1 SGHNT and CDR2 YYREEE (reference sequence). CDR3 amino acids: CASSLALGQGFEQFF. In DNA form, the CDR3 reads TGTGCTAGCAGCTTGGCCTTGGGACAGGGGTTTGAGCAGTTCTTC.

The chain links TRBV11-2 to TRBJ1-1; D gene unclear. The CDR3 consists of 14 residues. The V end lost 0 bases, the J end lost 5 bases, and 10 bases lay between the germline ends. The V gene's germline CDR1 is SGHAT and CDR2 FQNNGV. CDR3 coding DNA: TGTGCCAGCAGCTTAGATTTTAGTAGAACTGAAGCTTTCTTT. It translates to CASSLDFSRTEAFF.

The rearrangement uses TRBV19 and TRBJ2-2; 8 bases agree with TRBD2. This CDR3 is built from 15 residues. Germline V CDR1 and CDR2: LNHDA, SQIVND (reference sequence). J was trimmed by 7 bases and V by 3 bases; bases with no gene match: 7. The CDR3, as DNA: TGTGCCAGTAGTATTCCTCCGGGAGGGGGCGGGGAGCTGTTTTTT. The encoded protein is CASSIPPGGGGELFF.

This clone was seen just once. The chain recombines TRBV9 with TRBJ2-1, with 15 bases that match TRBD2. The length of the CDR3 is 18 residues. V lost 3 bases and J lost 2; bases outside the gene matches: 6. The germline V gene has CDR1 SGDLS and CDR2 YYNGEE. CDR3 sequence reads: CASSAPGTSGGTYNEQFF. The CDR3, as DNA: TGTGCCAGCAGCGCCCCAGGGACTAGCGGGGGGACCTACAATGAGCAGTTCTTC.

The chain employs TRBV2 and TRBJ2-7, with 7 bases identical to TRBD2. V lost 1 base to trimming and J lost 6 bases; unmatched junction nucleotides: 3. The CDR3 is 13 residues long. Germline V gives CDR1 SNHLY, CDR2 FYNNEI. This CDR3 is CASSEEAGTEQYF. CDR3 DNA sequence: TGTGCCAGCAGTGAAGAAGCGGGGACCGAGCAGTACTTC.

The rearrangement uses TRBV5-4 and TRBJ1-3, with D tentatively TRBD1 (6 bases). This CDR3 region has 15 residues. Germline assignment: CDR1 SGHNT and CDR2 YYREEE (reference sequence). Trimming shortened V by 0 bases and J by 2 bases, and 9 bases separated the two germline ends. The CDR3 nucleotides are TGTGCCAGCAGCTTGGGTCAGGGGACTGGAAACACCATATATTTT. Translated: CASSLGQGTGNTIYF.

V gene TRBV19 combines with J gene TRBJ2-7, with a possible D match to TRBD1 (6 bases). The CDR3 is made up of 14 amino acids. Germline CDR1 and CDR2: LNHDA and SQIVND (reference sequence). Trimming cost V 10 bases and J 2 bases, with 18 bases left between them. The CDR3 DNA reads as TGTGCCACTCGAAGACAGGTTTCCGCCTACGAGCAGTACTTC. It codes for CATRRQVSAYEQYF.

V is TRBV11-3 and J is TRBJ2-7; TRBD2 matches at 10 bases. J lost 6 bases, V lost 3 bases, and 2 bases had no gene match. Per the germline V gene, CDR1 is SGHNT and CDR2 is YENEEA. CDR3 length: 13 residues. CDR3 bases: TGTGCCAGCAGCTTCATAGCGGGAGGCGAGCAGTACTTC. It specifies CASSFIAGGEQYF.

V is TRBV19 and J is TRBJ1-5; D not resolved. Germline CDR1 is LNHDA and CDR2 is SQIVND (reference sequence). V lost 6 bases to trimming and J lost 0 bases, with 12 bases between them. The CDR3 has 15 amino acids. Here the CDR3 DNA reads TGTGCCAGTAGCTGGCGGCAAATTAGCAATCAGCCCCAGCATTTT. This encodes CASSWRQISNQPQHF.

The rearrangement uses TRBV30 and TRBJ1-6; D is perhaps TRBD1 (5 bases). Trimming pared 3 bases from V and 8 bases from J, leaving 17 bases between. Germline loops: CDR1 GTSNPN, CDR2 SVGIG (reference sequence). This CDR3 comprises 15 residues. For the CDR3, the DNA is TGTGCCTGGAGAGAATGGGGGGACTTGGATTCACCCCTCCACTTT. It translates to CAWREWGDLDSPLHF.

The chain couples TRBV7-8 to TRBJ2-2; 9 nucleotides agree with TRBD2. With 2 bases clipped from V and 5 bases from J, the junction kept 9 bases outside the gene matches. Germline assignment: CDR1 SGHVS and CDR2 FQNEAQ. The CDR3 totals 17 residues. The CDR3 sequence: CASSLRASGALTGELFF. In DNA, the CDR3 is TGTGCCAGCAGCTTACGGGCTAGCGGGGCCCTAACCGGGGAGCTGTTTTTT.

This clone has just a few counts. The same CDR3 arises from other DNA sequences in this sample as well. This chain links TRBV18 with TRBJ1-1; D is unresolved. Trimming left V 3 bases short and J 0 bases short, with 5 bases between. In germline, CDR1 is KGHSH, CDR2 LQKENI. CDR3 size: 13 residues. The CDR3 DNA reads TGTGCCAGCTCACCGGCCGTGAACACTGAAGCTTTCTTT. This gives the protein CASSPAVNTEAFF.

The chain uses TRBV9 and TRBJ2-2, with 12 bases that match TRBD2. The V segment lost 4 bases and the J segment 6 bases; nucleotides outside the gene matches: 7. The CDR3 consists of 16 residues. Germline V gene data show CDR1 as SGDLS and CDR2 as YYNGEE. CDR3 protein: CASSPLAGGYAGELFF. CDR3 DNA: TGTGCCAGCAGCCCGCTAGCGGGAGGGTACGCCGGGGAGCTGTTTTTT. Filled out from reference TRBV9 and TRBJ2-2, the complete variable domain reads DSGVTQTPKHLITATGQRVTLRCSPRSGDLSVYWYQQSLDQGLQFLIQYYNGEERAKGNILERFSAQQFPDLHSELNLSSLELGDSALYFCASSPLAGGYAGELFFGEGSRLTVL.

This clone is a singleton in its sample. The chain has TRBV15 and TRBJ2-5; 7 nucleotides line up with TRBD2. Per germline, CDR1 LNHNV and CDR2 YYDKDF (reference sequence). The ends lost 1 base at V and 5 bases at J; junction bases unmatched: 7. This CDR3 has 15 residues. The CDR3 spells CATSRVGGSGETQYF. CDR3 bases: TGTGCCACCAGCAGAGTTGGCGGGAGTGGGGAGACCCAGTACTTC.

The chain couples TRBV7-9 to TRBJ1-4; 7 nucleotides line up with TRBD1. CDR3 size: 15 residues. The junction had 3 bases not matched to a gene; V was cut back by 0 bases and J by 5 bases. The germline V gene encodes CDR1 SEHNR and CDR2 FQNEAQ (reference sequence). The CDR3: CASSLAGRGNEKLFF. CDR3 in DNA: TGTGCCAGCAGCTTAGCGGGCAGGGGGAATGAAAAACTGTTTTTT.

The table lists this clone with a few counts. The rearrangement links TRBV9 to TRBJ2-3; D is unresolved. Trimming took off 1 base at V and 2 bases at J, with 8 bases between the two ends. Germline V gene data show CDR1 as SGDLS and CDR2 as YYNGEE. This CDR3 has 14 residues. CDR3 in DNA: TGTGCCAGCAGCGTAAACTGGTTCACAGATACGCAGTATTTT. Its protein product is CASSVNWFTDTQYF.

The chain is built from TRBV5-1 and TRBJ1-2; maybe TRBD1 (5 bases). The CDR3 is made up of 13 amino acids. CDR1 is SGHRS and CDR2 is YFSETQ in the germline V gene. V lost 4 bases and J lost 3, with 10 bases in between. CDR3 protein: CASSTGGDYGYTF. The DNA of the CDR3 is TGCGCCAGCAGCACCGGGGGGGACTATGGCTACACCTTC.

V and J are TRBV30 and TRBJ2-3, with 10 bases that match TRBD1. This CDR3 region has 12 residues. The germline V gene has CDR1 GTSNPN and CDR2 SVGIG (reference sequence). The V and J ends lost 4 bases and 7 bases, in that order; junction bases with no gene match: 2. The CDR3 DNA follows: TGTGCCTGGAAGACAGGGGGCTATACGCAGTATTTT. Translation: CAWKTGGYTQYF.

The V and J genes are TRBV7-2 and TRBJ2-5, with 12 bases fitting TRBD2. The CDR3 totals 15 residues. The germline V gene has CDR1 SGHTA and CDR2 FQGNSA. Germline trimming cut 4 bases from V and 4 bases from J; bases unmatched to any gene: 4. In nucleotides, the CDR3 is TGTGCCAGCAGCTCAACGGGACTAGCGGGAGAGACCCAGTACTTC. It encodes CASSSTGLAGETQYF.

The V gene is TRBV5-5, the J gene TRBJ2-2, with 7 bases matching TRBD1. V shed 4 bases, J shed 3 bases, and the junction held 6 bases outside the gene matches. The CDR3 spans 15 residues. In germline, CDR1 is SGHKS, CDR2 YYEKEE (reference sequence). The CDR3 sequence is CASSPGTVYTGELFF. The CDR3 nucleotides read TGTGCCAGCAGCCCAGGGACAGTATACACCGGGGAGCTGTTTTTT.